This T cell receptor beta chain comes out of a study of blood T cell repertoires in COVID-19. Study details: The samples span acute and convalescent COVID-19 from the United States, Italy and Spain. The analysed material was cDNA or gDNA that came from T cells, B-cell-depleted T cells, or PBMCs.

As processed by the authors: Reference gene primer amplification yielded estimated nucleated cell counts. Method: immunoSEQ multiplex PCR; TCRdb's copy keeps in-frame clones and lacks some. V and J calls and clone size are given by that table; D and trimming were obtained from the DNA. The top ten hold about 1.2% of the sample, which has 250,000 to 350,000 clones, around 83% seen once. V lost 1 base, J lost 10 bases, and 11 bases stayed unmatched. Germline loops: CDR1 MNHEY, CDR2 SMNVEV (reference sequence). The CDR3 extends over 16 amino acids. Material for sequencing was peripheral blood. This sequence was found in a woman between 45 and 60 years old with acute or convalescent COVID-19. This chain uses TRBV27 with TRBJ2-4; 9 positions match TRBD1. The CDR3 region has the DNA TGTGCCAGCAGTTTATTAGGGACAGGGCTTGTCCCAATTCAGTACTTC. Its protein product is CASSLLGTGLVPIQYF.